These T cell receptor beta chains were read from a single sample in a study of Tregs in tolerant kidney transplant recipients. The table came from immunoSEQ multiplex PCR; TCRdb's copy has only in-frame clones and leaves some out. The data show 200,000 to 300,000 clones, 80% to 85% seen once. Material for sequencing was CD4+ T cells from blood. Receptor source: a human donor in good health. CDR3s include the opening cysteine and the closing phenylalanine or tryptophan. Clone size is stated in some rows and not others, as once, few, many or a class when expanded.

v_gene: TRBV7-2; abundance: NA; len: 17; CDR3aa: CASIKRGRDRVLEKLFF
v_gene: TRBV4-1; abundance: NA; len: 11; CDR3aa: CASKGGVEQYF
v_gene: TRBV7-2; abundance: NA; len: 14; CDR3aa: CASSLSHGGNTIYF
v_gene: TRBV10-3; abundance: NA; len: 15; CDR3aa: CAISEKSLSNQPQHF
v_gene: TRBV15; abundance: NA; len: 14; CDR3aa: CATSRVSRPGLAFF
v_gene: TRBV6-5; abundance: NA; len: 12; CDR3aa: CASSPRRYEQYF
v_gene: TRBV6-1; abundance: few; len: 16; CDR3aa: CASSEAGTGVISPLHF
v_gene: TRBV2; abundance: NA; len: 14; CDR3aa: CATSGTANTGELFF
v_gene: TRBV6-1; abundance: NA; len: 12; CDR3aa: CASKAGTYEAFF
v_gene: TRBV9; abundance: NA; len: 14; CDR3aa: CASSWGQGKNIQYF
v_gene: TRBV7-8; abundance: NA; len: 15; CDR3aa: CASSVQGYDTGELFF
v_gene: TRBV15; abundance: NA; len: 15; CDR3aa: CATSRDRLAGGLQYF
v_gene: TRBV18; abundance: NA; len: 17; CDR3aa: CASSSGTGSVSNQPQHF
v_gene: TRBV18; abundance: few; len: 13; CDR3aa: CASGGQANTEAFF
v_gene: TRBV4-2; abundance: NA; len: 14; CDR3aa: CASSLGRGNEKLFF
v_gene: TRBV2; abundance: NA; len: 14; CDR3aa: CASKRDRDYYEQYF
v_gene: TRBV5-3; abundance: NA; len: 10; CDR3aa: CARSTYEQYF
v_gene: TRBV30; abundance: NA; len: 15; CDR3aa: CAWRLTSLSYNEQFF
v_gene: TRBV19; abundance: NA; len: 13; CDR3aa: CASSNREFRTQYF
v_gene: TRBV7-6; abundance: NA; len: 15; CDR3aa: CASSLTVSSSYEQYF
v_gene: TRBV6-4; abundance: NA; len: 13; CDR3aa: CASSAVNTDTQYF
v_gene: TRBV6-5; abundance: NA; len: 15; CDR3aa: CASSYSPYSRGEAFF
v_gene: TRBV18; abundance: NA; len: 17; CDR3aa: CASSPTGLAGDTDTQYF
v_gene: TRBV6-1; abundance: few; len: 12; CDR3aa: CASSGTREEQYF
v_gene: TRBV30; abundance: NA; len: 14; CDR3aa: CAWSVGGDRETQYF
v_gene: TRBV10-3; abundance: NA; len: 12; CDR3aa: CAISEGLYEQYF
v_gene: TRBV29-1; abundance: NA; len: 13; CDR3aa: CSVQGGLTDTQYF
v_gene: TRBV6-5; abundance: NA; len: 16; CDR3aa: CASSYEGARGTGELFF
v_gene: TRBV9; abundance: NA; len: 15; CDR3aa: CASSPRGQGFNEQFF
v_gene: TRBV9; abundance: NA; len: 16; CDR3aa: CASSPGLTGGLNIQYF
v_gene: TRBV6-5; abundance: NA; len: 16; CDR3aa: CASSYGRAANTGELFF
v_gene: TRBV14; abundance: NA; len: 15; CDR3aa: CASSQPGLAGNIQYF
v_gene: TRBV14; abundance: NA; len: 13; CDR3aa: CASSQDQGRTQYF
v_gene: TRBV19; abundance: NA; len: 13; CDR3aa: CASRPTGNYGYTF
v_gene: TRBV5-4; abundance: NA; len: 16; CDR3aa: CASSTGQVISGNTIYF
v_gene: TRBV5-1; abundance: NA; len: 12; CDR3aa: CASSLAVGGYTF
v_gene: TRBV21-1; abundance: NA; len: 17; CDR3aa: CASIFPPRGRDTGELFF
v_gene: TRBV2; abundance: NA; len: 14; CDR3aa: CASNPDQRQETQYF
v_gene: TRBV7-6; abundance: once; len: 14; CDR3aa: CASSPTLTLDTQYF
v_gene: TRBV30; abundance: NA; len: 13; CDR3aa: CAWASTGVTEAFF
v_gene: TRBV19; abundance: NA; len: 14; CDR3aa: CASSPGRSTDTQYF
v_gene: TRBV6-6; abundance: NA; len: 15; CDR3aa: CASSSNRNSNQPQHF
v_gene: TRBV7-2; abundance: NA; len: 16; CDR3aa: CASSLTSGRVADTQYF